This T cell receptor (beta chain) was captured by sequencing in a study of follicular helper T cells after annual influenza vaccination. Study outcomes and limitations: Yearly vaccinations repeatedly recalled conserved clonotypes in ICOS+CD38+ cTfh.

On this clone itself: What it binds is unknown.

TCRB was sequenced at Survey level resolution. Repertoires were generated with immunoSEQ multiplex PCR, while TCRdb's copy carries only in-frame clones and drops some. The sample lists 15,000 or so clones; roughly 84% were seen once. Time point in this sample: 2014-2015 season, 7 days after vaccination. Sorted blood CD4 subsets were sequenced before and after adults received seasonal inactivated influenza vaccine. Community-dwelling subjects without influenza vaccination in the prior 6 months were enrolled. The source of this sequence is an adult who received the influenza vaccine. Sequencing was performed on CXCR5+ CD38- circulating T follicular helper cells from blood, taken 7 days after influenza vaccination. The subset: circulating Tfh, non-naive CD4+CXCR5+PD-1+ (ICOS+CD38+ or ICOS-CD38-).

The CDR3 nucleotides read TGTGCCAGTAGTATCCAGCGGGGCTACAATGAGCAGTTCTTC. The encoded protein is CASSIQRGYNEQFF. The V and J genes are TRBV19 and TRBJ2-1; 7 bases fit TRBD2. This CDR3 comprises 14 residues. Looked up from germline, CDR1 is LNHDA and CDR2 is SQIVND (reference sequence). V lost 3 bases, J lost 3 bases, and 2 bases stayed unmatched.